By frequency in the sample, the clone carrying this TCR beta chain is medium-sized. The antigen remains unidentified. Individually, cDNA molecules had unique molecular identifiers attached to them. One entry per CDR3 protein, called by TCRdb with MiXCR from the 5' RACE reads. The repertoire has fewer than 55,000 distinct CDR3 sequences, about 9.3% of them found once; the top ten carry 4.2%. The source of the sample is a study of early T cells in non-severe SARS-CoV-2 infection. Broader study findings: VDJdb-based matching was biased toward anti-spike CD8 responses and missed private and CD4 specificities.

V lost 6 bases and J lost 4; bases outside the gene matches: 8. CDR1 is DFQATT and CDR2 is SNEGSKA in the germline V gene (reference sequence). The CDR3 spans 14 residues. The rearrangement joins TRBV20-1 to TRBJ2-3, with TRBD2 identical over 9 bases. The TCR comes from an adult who was a healthcare worker with PCR-confirmed SARS-CoV-2 infection or an uninfected control (not recorded which). The specimen was whole blood. The CDR3 bases are TGCAGTGCAGTAGCGGGAGCCAGGGCAGATACGCAGTATTTT. It translates to CSAVAGARADTQYF.